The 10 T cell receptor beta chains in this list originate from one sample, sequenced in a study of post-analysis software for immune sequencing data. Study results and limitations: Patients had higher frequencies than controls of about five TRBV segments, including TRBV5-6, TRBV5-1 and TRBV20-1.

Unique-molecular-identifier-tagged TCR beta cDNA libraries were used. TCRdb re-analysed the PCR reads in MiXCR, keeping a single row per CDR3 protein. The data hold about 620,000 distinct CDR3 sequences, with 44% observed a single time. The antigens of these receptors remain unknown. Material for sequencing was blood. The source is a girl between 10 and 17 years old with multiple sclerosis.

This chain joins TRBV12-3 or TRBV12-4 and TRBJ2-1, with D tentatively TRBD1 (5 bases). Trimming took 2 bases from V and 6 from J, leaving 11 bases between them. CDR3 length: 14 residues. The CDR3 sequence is CASSLRQFPNEQFF. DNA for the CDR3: TGTGCCAGCAGTTTAAGACAGTTCCCCAATGAGCAGTTCTTC.

The CDR3 protein is CASSLVHSNQPQHF. Here the CDR3 DNA reads TGTGCCAGCAGTTTAGTGCACAGCAATCAGCCCCAGCATTTT. This chain links TRBV12-3 or TRBV12-4 with TRBJ1-5; D uncertain. The CDR3 extends over 14 amino acids. Trimming took 1 base from V and 1 from J, leaving 5 bases between them.

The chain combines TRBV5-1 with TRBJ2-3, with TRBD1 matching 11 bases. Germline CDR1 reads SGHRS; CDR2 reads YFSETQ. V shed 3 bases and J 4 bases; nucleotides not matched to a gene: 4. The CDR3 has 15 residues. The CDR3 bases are TGCGCCAGCAGCTCGGGACAGGGGGTCTCAGATACGCAGTATTTT. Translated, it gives CASSSGQGVSDTQYF. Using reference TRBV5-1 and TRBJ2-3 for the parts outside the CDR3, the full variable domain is KAGVTQTPRYLIKTRGQQVTLSCSPISGHRSVSWYQQTPGQGLQFLFEYFSETQRNKGNFPGRFSGRQFSNSRSEMNVSTLELGDSALYLCASSSGQGVSDTQYFGPGTRLTVL.

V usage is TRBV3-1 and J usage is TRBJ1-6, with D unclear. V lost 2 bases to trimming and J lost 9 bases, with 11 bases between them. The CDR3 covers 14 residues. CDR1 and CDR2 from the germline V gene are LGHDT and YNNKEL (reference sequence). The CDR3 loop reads CASSQQDGGSPLHF. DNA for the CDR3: TGTGCCAGCAGCCAACAGGATGGTGGTTCACCCCTCCACTTT. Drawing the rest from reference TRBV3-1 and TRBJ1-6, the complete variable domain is DTAVSQTPKYLVTQMGNDKSIKCEQNLGHDTMYWYKQDSKKFLKIMFSYNNKELIINETVPNRFSPKSPDKAHLNLHINSLELGDSAVYFCASSQQDGGSPLHFGNGTRLTVT.

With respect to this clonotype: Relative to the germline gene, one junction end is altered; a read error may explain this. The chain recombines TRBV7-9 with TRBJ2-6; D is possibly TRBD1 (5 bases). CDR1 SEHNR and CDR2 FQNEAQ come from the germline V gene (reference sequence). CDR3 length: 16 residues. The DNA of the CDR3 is TGTGCCAGCAGCTTAGATCTGTTCTCTGGGGCCAACGTCCGGACTTTC. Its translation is CASSLDLFSGANVRTF.

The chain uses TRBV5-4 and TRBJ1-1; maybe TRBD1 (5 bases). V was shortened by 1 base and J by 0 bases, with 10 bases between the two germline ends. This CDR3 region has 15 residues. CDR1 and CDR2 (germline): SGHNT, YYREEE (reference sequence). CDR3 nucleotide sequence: TGTGCCAGCAGCTTGTATAAGGGGATGAACACTGAAGCTTTCTTT. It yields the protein CASSLYKGMNTEAFF.

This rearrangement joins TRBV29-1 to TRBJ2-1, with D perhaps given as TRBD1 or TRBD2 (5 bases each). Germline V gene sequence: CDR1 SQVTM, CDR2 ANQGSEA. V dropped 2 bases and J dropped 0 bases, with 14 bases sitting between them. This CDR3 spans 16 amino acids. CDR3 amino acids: CSVEWLGRSSYNEQFF. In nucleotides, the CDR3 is TGCAGCGTTGAATGGTTGGGACGTAGCTCCTACAATGAGCAGTTCTTC.

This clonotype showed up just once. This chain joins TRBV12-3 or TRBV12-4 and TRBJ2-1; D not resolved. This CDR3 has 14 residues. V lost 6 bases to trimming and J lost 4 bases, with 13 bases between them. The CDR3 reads CASRGPAHYNEQFF. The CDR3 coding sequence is TGTGCCAGCAGAGGACCAGCGCATTACAATGAGCAGTTCTTC.

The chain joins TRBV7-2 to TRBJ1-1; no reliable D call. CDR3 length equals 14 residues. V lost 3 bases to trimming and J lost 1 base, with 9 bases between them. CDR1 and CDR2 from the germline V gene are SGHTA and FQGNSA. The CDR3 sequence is CASSFFLKNTEAFF. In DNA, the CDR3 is TGTGCCAGCAGCTTCTTTTTGAAGAACACTGAAGCTTTCTTT.

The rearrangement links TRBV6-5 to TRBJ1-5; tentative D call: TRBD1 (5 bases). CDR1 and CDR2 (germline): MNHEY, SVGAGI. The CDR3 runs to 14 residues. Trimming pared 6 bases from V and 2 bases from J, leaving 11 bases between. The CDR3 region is CASRGVSGNQPQHF. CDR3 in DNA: TGTGCCAGCAGAGGGGTCTCTGGCAATCAGCCCCAGCATTTT.